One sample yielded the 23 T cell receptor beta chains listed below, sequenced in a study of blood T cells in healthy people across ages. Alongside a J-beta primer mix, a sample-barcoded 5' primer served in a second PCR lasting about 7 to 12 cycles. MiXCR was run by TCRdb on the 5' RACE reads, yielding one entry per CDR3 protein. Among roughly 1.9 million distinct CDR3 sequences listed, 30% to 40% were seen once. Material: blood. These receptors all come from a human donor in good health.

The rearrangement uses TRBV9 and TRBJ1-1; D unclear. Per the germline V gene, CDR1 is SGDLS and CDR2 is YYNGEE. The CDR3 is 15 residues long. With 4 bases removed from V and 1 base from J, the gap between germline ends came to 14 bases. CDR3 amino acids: CASSPPRWQNTEAFF. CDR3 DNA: TGTGCCAGCAGCCCCCCAAGATGGCAGAACACTGAAGCTTTCTTT.

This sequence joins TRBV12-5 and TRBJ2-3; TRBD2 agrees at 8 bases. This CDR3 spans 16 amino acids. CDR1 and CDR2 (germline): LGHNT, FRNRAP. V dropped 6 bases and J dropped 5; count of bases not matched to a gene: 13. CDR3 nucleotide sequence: TGTGCTAGTGGCCCAGAGGAGCGGGGGATTCAAGATACGCAGTATTTT. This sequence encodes CASGPEERGIQDTQYF.

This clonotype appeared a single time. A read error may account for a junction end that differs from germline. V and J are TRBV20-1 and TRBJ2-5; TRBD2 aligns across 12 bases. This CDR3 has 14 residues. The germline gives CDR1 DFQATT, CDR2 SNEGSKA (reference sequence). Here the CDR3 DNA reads TGCGGTGCTAGTACTAGCGGGGGGCAAGAGACCCAGTACTTC. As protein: CGASTSGGQETQYF.

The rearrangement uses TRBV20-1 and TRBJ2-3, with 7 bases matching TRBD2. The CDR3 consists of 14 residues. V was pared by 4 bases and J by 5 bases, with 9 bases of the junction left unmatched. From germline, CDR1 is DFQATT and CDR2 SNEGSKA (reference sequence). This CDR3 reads CSAKGWTRRDTQYF. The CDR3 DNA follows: TGCAGTGCTAAAGGGTGGACTAGACGAGATACGCAGTATTTT.

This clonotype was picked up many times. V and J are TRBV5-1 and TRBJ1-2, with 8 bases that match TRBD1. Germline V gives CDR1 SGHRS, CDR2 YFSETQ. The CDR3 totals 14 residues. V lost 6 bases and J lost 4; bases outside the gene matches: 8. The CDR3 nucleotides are TGCGCCAGCACCCAGGGGGCGCAAGGCTATGGCTACACCTTC. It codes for CASTQGAQGYGYTF.

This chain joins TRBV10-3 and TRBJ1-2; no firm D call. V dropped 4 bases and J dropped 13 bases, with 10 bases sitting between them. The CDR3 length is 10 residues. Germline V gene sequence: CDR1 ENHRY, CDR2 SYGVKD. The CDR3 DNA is TGTGCCATCAGTGGAACAGAGGGCACCTTC. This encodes CAISGTEGTF.

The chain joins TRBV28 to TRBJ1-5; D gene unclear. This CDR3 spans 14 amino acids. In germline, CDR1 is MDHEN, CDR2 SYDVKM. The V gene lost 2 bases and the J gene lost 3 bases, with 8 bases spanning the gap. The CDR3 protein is CASSLSAINQPQHF. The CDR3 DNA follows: TGTGCCAGCAGTTTAAGTGCGATCAATCAGCCCCAGCATTTT.

CDR3 loop: CASSYTQWGRQVTSSYEQYF. CDR3 coding DNA: TGTGCCAGCAGTTACACCCAGTGGGGGCGACAGGTCACCAGCTCCTACGAGCAGTACTTC. The J gene is TRBJ2-7, the V gene TRBV28, with a possible D match to TRBD1 (6 bases). Deletions cut 4 bases from V and 0 bases from J, with 28 bases between. The length of the CDR3 is 20 residues. Germline CDR1 and CDR2: MDHEN and SYDVKM. Based on the CDR3 plus reference TRBV28 and TRBJ2-7, the full variable domain is DVKVTQSSRYLVKRTGEKVFLECVQDMDHENMFWYRQDPGLGLRLIYFSYDVKMKEKGDIPEGYSVSREKKERFSLILESASTNQTSMYLCASSYTQWGRQVTSSYEQYFGPGTRLTVT.

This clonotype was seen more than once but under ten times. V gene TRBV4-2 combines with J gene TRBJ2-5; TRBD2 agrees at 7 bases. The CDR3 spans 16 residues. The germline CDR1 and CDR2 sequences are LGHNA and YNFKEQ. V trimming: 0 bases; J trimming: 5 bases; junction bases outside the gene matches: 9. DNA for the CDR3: TGTGCCAGCAGCCAAGAAGGCCGACGGGGGGTTGAGACCCAGTACTTC. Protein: CASSQEGRRGVETQYF.

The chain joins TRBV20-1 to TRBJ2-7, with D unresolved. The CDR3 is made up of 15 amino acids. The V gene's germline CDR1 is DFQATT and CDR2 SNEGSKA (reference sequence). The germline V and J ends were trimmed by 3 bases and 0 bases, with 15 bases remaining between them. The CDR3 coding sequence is TGCAGTGCTAGCCCCCCTAGGAGAGTCTCCTACGAGCAGTACTTC. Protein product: CSASPPRRVSYEQYF.

CDR3 sequence: CASSFTQTGPNEQFF. The CDR3, as DNA: TGTGCCAGCAGCTTTACCCAAACAGGTCCCAATGAGCAGTTCTTC. The chain couples TRBV7-9 to TRBJ2-1, with D possibly matching TRBD1 (5 bases). Germline V gives CDR1 SEHNR, CDR2 FQNEAQ (reference sequence). Trimming stripped 3 bases from V and 6 bases from J, with 15 bases between. The CDR3 consists of 15 residues.

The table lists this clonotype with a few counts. The CDR3 reads CASSSSPSGGAATQYF. Written as DNA, the CDR3 is TGTGCCAGCAGTAGTAGTCCTAGCGGGGGGGCCGCTACGCAGTATTTT. This chain joins TRBV25-1 and TRBJ2-3; 12 bases are shared with TRBD2. The CDR3 loop spans 16 amino acids. The V gene end was trimmed by 5 bases and the J gene end by 8 bases; junction bases not matched to a gene: 11. Germline V lookup: CDR1 MGHDK, CDR2 SYGVNS.

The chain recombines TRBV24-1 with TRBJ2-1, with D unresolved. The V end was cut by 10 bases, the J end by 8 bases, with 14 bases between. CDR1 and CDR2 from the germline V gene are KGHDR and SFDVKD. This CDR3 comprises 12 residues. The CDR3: CATAPSEYEQFF. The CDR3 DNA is TGTGCCACAGCCCCCTCTGAGTATGAGCAGTTCTTC.

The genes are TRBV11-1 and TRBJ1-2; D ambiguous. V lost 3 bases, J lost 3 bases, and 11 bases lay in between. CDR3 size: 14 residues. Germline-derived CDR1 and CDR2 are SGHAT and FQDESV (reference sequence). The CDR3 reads CASSFDNRDYGYTF. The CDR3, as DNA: TGTGCCAGCAGCTTCGACAATCGGGACTATGGCTACACCTTC.

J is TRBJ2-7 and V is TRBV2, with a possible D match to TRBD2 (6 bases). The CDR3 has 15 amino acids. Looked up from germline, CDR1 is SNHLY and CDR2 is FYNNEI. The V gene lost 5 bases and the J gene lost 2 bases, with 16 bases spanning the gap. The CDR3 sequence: CASSFGPGVAYEQYF. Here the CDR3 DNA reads TGTGCCAGCAGTTTCGGACCGGGGGTAGCCTACGAGCAGTACTTC.

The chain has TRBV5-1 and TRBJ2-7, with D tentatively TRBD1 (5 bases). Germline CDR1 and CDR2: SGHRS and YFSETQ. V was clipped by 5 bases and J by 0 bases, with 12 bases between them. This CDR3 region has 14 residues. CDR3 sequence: CASRITGNSYEQYF. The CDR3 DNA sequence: TGCGCCAGCAGGATTACAGGTAACTCCTACGAGCAGTACTTC.

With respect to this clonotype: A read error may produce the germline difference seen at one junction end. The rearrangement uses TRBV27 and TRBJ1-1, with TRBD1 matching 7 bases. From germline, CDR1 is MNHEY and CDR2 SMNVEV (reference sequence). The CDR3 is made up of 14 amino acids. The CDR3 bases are TGTGCCGGCAGCGAGACAGGGTTTGGCACTGAAGCTTTCTTT. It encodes CAGSETGFGTEAFF.

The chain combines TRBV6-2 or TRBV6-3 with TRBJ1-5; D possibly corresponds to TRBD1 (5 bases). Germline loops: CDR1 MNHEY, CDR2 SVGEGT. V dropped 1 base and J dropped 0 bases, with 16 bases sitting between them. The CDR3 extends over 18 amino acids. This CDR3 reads CASSYLWDGIYSNQPQHF. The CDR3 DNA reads TGTGCCAGCAGTTACTTGTGGGACGGAATTTATAGCAATCAGCCCCAGCATTTT.

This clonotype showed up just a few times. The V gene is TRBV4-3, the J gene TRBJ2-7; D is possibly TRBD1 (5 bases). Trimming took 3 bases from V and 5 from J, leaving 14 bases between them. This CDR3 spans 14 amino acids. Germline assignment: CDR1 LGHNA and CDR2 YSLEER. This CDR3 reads CASSHGRVGDEQYF. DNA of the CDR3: TGCGCCAGCAGCCATGGAAGGGTAGGGGACGAGCAGTACTTC.

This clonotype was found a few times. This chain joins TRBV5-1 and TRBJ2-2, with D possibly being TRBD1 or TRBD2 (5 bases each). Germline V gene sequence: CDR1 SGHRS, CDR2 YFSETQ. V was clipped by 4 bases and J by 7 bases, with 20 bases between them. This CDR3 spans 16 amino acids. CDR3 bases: TGCGCCAGCAGCGAACTACCTACCAGGGACGGCGGGGAGCTGTTTTTT. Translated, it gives CASSELPTRDGGELFF.

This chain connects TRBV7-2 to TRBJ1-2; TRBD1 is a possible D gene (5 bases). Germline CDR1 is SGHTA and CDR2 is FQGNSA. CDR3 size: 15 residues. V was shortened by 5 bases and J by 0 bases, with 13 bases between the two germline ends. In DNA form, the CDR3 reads TGTGCCAGCAGCGCCCGACAGTTAGCTAACTATGGCTACACCTTC. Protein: CASSARQLANYGYTF. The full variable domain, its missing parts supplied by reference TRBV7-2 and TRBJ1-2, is GAGVSQSPSNKVTEKGKDVELRCDPISGHTALYWYRQSLGQGLEFLIYFQGNSAPDKSGLPSDRFSAERTGGSVSTLTIQRTQQEDSAVYLCASSARQLANYGYTFGSGTRLTVV.

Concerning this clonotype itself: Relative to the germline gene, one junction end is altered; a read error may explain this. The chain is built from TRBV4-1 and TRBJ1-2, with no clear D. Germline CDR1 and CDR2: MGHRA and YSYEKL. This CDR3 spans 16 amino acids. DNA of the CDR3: TGCGCCTGCAGCCACATGAACTCTTTTAGGGAAGATGGCTACACCTTC. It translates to CACSHMNSFREDGYTF.

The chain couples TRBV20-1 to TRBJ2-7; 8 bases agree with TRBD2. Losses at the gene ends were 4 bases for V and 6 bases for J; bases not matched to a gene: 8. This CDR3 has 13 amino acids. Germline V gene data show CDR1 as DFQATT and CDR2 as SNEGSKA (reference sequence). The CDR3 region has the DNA TGCAGTGCTATTCAAGCGGGAGTGTTCGAGCAGTACTTC. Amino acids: CSAIQAGVFEQYF.